These T cell receptor beta chains were read from a single sample in a study of beta chain features in type 1 diabetes. TCRdb keeps only in-frame clones here, not all; method: immunoSEQ multiplex PCR. This repertoire shows 100,000 to 150,000 clones, around 9% found once; its top ten account for over 0.6%. The sequenced material came from central memory CD4+ T cells from blood. All receptors derive from a man aged 30 to 39 with type 1 diabetes. CDR3s include the opening cysteine and the closing phenylalanine or tryptophan. Each record gives: V gene, clone size, J gene, D gene, CDR3 protein, CDR3 DNA. A D gene is named only where the DNA matches it firmly. The size of a clone is reported for some rows only, either as once, few or many, or as a class for expanded clones.

v_gene: TRBV27; abundance: few; j_gene: TRBJ2-5; d_gene: TRBD1; CDR3aa: CASSEQGLETQYF; CDR3nt: TGTGCCAGCAGCGAACAGGGGTTGGAGACCCAGTACTTC
v_gene: TRBV21-1; abundance: few; j_gene: TRBJ2-5; d_gene: .; CDR3aa: CASSKDLAGAQETQYF; CDR3nt: TGTGCCAGCAGCAAAGATCTAGCGGGGGCACAAGAGACCCAGTACTTC
v_gene: TRBV7-2; abundance: few; j_gene: TRBJ2-5; d_gene: TRBD1; CDR3aa: CASSEGQKETQYF; CDR3nt: TGTGCCAGCAGCGAGGGACAGAAAGAGACCCAGTACTTC
v_gene: TRBV9; abundance: few; j_gene: TRBJ1-2; d_gene: .; CDR3aa: CASSYGANYGYTF; CDR3nt: TGTGCCAGCAGTTATGGAGCTAACTATGGCTACACCTTC
v_gene: TRBV2; abundance: few; j_gene: TRBJ1-2; d_gene: TRBD1; CDR3aa: CASKKDRATNYGYTF; CDR3nt: TGTGCCAGCAAGAAAGACAGGGCTACTAACTATGGCTACACCTTC
v_gene: TRBV5-8; abundance: few; j_gene: TRBJ1-2; d_gene: .; CDR3aa: CASSLDGIGGSAGYTF; CDR3nt: TGTGCCAGCAGCTTGGACGGGATAGGGGGTAGCGCCGGCTACACCTTC
v_gene: TRBV4-2; abundance: many; j_gene: TRBJ2-2; d_gene: TRBD2; CDR3aa: CASSPRLAGTLNTGELFF; CDR3nt: TGTGCCAGCAGCCCAAGACTAGCGGGGACTCTGAACACCGGGGAGCTGTTTTTT
v_gene: TRBV7-2; abundance: .; j_gene: TRBJ2-7; d_gene: .; CDR3aa: CASTLPGGYNEQYF; CDR3nt: TGTGCCAGCACCCTTCCGGGGGGCTACAACGAGCAGTACTTC
v_gene: TRBV5-1; abundance: .; j_gene: TRBJ2-3; d_gene: TRBD1; CDR3aa: CASSLSDRGRTDTQYF; CDR3nt: TGCGCCAGCAGCTTGTCGGACAGGGGGCGGACAGATACGCAGTATTTT
v_gene: TRBV11-2; abundance: .; j_gene: TRBJ2-5; d_gene: .; CDR3aa: CASSALGGSGETQYF; CDR3nt: TGTGCCAGCAGCGCCCTAGGGGGTTCGGGAGAGACCCAGTACTTC
v_gene: TRBV11-2; abundance: .; j_gene: TRBJ1-2; d_gene: TRBD1; CDR3aa: CASSQGVYGYTF; CDR3nt: TGTGCCAGCAGCCAGGGGGTCTATGGCTACACCTTC
v_gene: TRBV7-2; abundance: .; j_gene: TRBJ1-2; d_gene: .; CDR3aa: CASSLRDEAGYTF; CDR3nt: TGTGCCAGCTCCCTGAGAGATGAGGCTGGCTACACCTTC
v_gene: TRBV2; abundance: .; j_gene: TRBJ2-2; d_gene: TRBD2; CDR3aa: CASSSSGGNTGELFF; CDR3nt: TGTGCCAGCAGTTCTAGCGGGGGGAACACCGGGGAGCTGTTTTTT
v_gene: TRBV19; abundance: .; j_gene: TRBJ2-6; d_gene: .; CDR3aa: CASSIEGGSGANVLTF; CDR3nt: TGTGCCAGTAGTATAGAGGGAGGTTCTGGGGCCAACGTCCTGACTTTC